These 10 T cell receptor beta chains originate from one sample sequenced in a study of blood T cell repertoires in COVID-19. TCRdb keeps only in-frame clones here, not all; method: immunoSEQ multiplex PCR. The sample consists of about 240,000 clones, around 85% of them appearing once. The sample was peripheral blood. The receptors derive from a woman in her thirties who had recovered from COVID-19.

CDR3 sequence reads: CASSPGGSGNTIYF. The CDR3 DNA reads as TGTGCCAGCTCTCCCGGGGGATCTGGAAACACCATATATTTT. The V call is TRBV18, the J call TRBJ1-3; a possible D gene is TRBD1 (5 bases). The V end lost 6 bases, the J end lost 1 base, and 10 bases lay between the germline ends. The CDR3 is 14 residues long. The germline V gene encodes CDR1 KGHSH and CDR2 LQKENI.

V is TRBV7-6 and J is TRBJ1-1, with 9 bases lining up with TRBD1. With V trimmed by 5 bases and J by 2 bases, 9 bases remained unmatched. Germline V gene sequence: CDR1 SGHVS, CDR2 FNYEAQ. The CDR3 runs 16 residues. The CDR3 nucleotides read TGTGCCAGCAGCCCCAGATCGGGACAGGGCAACACTGAAGCTTTCTTT. Its translation is CASSPRSGQGNTEAFF.

V gene TRBV3-1 (or the pseudogene TRBV3-2) combines with J gene TRBJ1-2, with 7 bases aligning to TRBD1. This CDR3 region has 14 residues. The trim removed 3 bases at V and 2 bases at J, leaving 3 bases unmatched. CDR1 and CDR2 (germline): LGHDT, YNNKEL (reference sequence). CDR3: CASSQGQLNYGYTF. As DNA, the CDR3 is TGTGCCAGCAGCCAGGGACAGCTAAACTATGGCTACACCTTC.

This chain uses TRBV6-5 with TRBJ2-2; 9 nucleotides line up with TRBD2. CDR1 and CDR2 from the germline V gene are MNHEY and SVGAGI. Germline trimming cut 6 bases from V and 6 bases from J; bases unmatched to any gene: 8. This CDR3 is built from 15 residues. The CDR3 region is CASRTIAGVAGELFF. For the CDR3, the DNA is TGTGCCAGCAGAACTATAGCGGGGGTGGCCGGGGAGCTGTTTTTT.

This clone was recorded a few times. V is TRBV7-3 and J is TRBJ2-7, with D hard to call. Germline V gives CDR1 SGHTA, CDR2 FQGTGA. This CDR3 region has 13 residues. Trimming left V 1 base short and J 4 bases short, with 8 bases between. DNA of the CDR3: TGTGCCAGCAGCTTAAGTCCTCTTTACGAGCAGTACTTC. It specifies CASSLSPLYEQYF.

This chain joins TRBV28 and TRBJ2-7; tentatively, D is TRBD2 (6 bases). V lost 6 bases and J 2 bases, leaving 14 bases between the germline ends. The V gene's germline CDR1 is MDHEN and CDR2 SYDVKM. The CDR3 runs to 14 residues. CDR3 in amino acids: CASRNGGWTYEQYF. CDR3 DNA: TGTGCCAGCAGGAATGGGGGGTGGACCTACGAGCAGTACTTC.

The V call is TRBV2, the J call TRBJ2-2, with TRBD1 matching over 10 bases. The CDR3 loop spans 15 amino acids. With V trimmed by 6 bases and J by 4 bases, 5 bases remained unmatched. Germline V lookup: CDR1 SNHLY, CDR2 FYNNEI. CDR3 protein: CASRRQGAITGELFF. CDR3 DNA sequence: TGTGCCAGCAGACGACAGGGGGCGATCACCGGGGAGCTGTTTTTT.

The rearrangement links TRBV5-4 to TRBJ2-1; TRBD1 matches at 10 bases. The V gene's germline CDR1 is SGHNT and CDR2 YYREEE (reference sequence). The V segment lost 4 bases and the J segment 6 bases; nucleotides outside the gene matches: 7. The CDR3 runs to 15 residues. The CDR3 region has the DNA TGTGCCAGCAGCCCCCGGGACAGGGGTGCCAATGAGCAGTTCTTC. Amino acids: CASSPRDRGANEQFF.

The chain is built from TRBV7-6 and TRBJ2-2; 7 bases are shared with TRBD2. Germline assignment: CDR1 SGHVS and CDR2 FNYEAQ. The trim removed 5 bases at V and 2 bases at J, leaving 5 bases unmatched. The CDR3 is 15 amino acids. DNA of the CDR3: TGTGCCAGCAGCATGAGCGGGGCCAACACCGGGGAGCTGTTTTTT. This encodes CASSMSGANTGELFF. The entire variable domain, with the rest obtained from reference TRBV7-6 and TRBJ2-2, is as follows: GAGVSQSPRYKVTKRGQDVALRCDPISGHVSLYWYRQALGQGPEFLTYFNYEAQQDKSGLPNDRFSAERPEGSISTLTIQRTEQRDSAMYRCASSMSGANTGELFFGEGSRLTVL.

The V and J genes are TRBV25-1 and TRBJ2-5; D not certain. The CDR3 totals 16 residues. CDR1 is MGHDK, CDR2 SYGVNS, per germline. The V and J ends lost 2 bases and 0 bases respectively, with 13 bases between them. This CDR3 is CASSEKLVQNQETQYF. Written as DNA, the CDR3 is TGTGCCAGCAGTGAAAAATTGGTACAGAACCAAGAGACCCAGTACTTC.